This T cell receptor (beta chain) was captured by sequencing in a study of cytomegalovirus exposure and HLA in healthy donors. Use of 60 Vbeta and 13 Jbeta primers characterized the PCR. Some clones are missing from TCRdb's copy, which holds only in-frame ones; the method was immunoSEQ multiplex PCR. The sample has about 200,000 clones, roughly 88% seen once; the top ten hold 0.71%. The CDR3 sequence is 15 residues long. The germline CDR1 and CDR2 sequences are MDHEN and SYDVKM. V gave up 2 bases and J gave up 1 base, with 8 bases separating them. The source material was PBMCs. This sequence originates from a boy aged 2 to 10 in good health and CMV-seronegative. This chain joins TRBV28 and TRBJ2-2; the D is unclear. The CDR3 reads CASSLVPGNTGELFF. The CDR3 region has the DNA TGTGCCAGCAGTTTAGTTCCGGGGAACACCGGGGAGCTGTTTTTT.